This paragraph reports one T cell receptor beta chain. What it binds is not known. This entry is derived from a study of T cells expressing NK-cell markers. Study-level information: Sorted CD3+CD56+NKG2C+, CD3+CD56+NKG2C- and CD3+CD56-NKG2C+ T-cell subsets were beta-chain profiled.

Study findings and constraints: The study found dominant NKG2C+ clonotypes at roughly 1.0-8% of CD8+ T cells in six donors. A few of the donors also had these clonotypes leading their CD3+CD56-NKG2C+ fraction.

The CDR3 consists of 16 residues. Germline CDR1 reads LNHNV; CDR2 reads YYDKDF (reference sequence). One entry per CDR3 protein, without DNA, is what TCRdb gives after re-calling the 5' RACE reads. This sample contains some 300,000 distinct CDR3 sequences. This TCR was recovered from a man between 18 and 35 years old in good health. The chain recombines TRBV15 with TRBJ2-1; TCRdb picks TRBD2, but there is no DNA to check that call. Sequencing was done on a sample of blood T cells: a sorted CD56 or NKG2C T cell subset, CD4+ or CD8+ T cells, or bulk PBMC T cells (not recorded which). The CDR3 here is CATSSPRGLALNEQFF. Full variable domain (outside the CDR3, taken from reference TRBV15 and TRBJ2-1): DAMVIQNPRYQVTQFGKPVTLSCSQTLNHNVMYWYQQKSSQAPKLLFHYYDKDFNNEADTPDNFQSRRPNTSFCFLDIRSPGLGDTAMYLCATSSPRGLALNEQFFGPGTRLTVL.